This T cell receptor (beta chain) came from a study of control samples from healthy donors and cancer patients. J was trimmed by 4 bases and V by 0 bases; bases with no gene match: 6. Looked up from germline, CDR1 is SGDLS and CDR2 is YYNGEE. This CDR3 is built from 16 residues. Libraries were prepared by immunoSEQ multiplex PCR; TCRdb keeps only in-frame clonotypes and omits some of them. The repertoire holds 75,000 or so clones, roughly 90% seen once, with roughly 6% in the top ten. The receptor was isolated from a man between 60 and 75 years old with colorectal cancer. The gene calls are TRBV9 and TRBJ1-2; TRBD1 agrees at 10 bases. Material for sequencing was PBMCs. CDR3 in amino acids: CASSVGSRQGAYGYTF. Here the CDR3 DNA reads TGTGCCAGCAGCGTAGGAAGTCGACAGGGGGCCTATGGCTACACCTTC. The full variable domain, completed using reference TRBV9 and TRBJ1-2, is DSGVTQTPKHLITATGQRVTLRCSPRSGDLSVYWYQQSLDQGLQFLIQYYNGEERAKGNILERFSAQQFPDLHSELNLSSLELGDSALYFCASSVGSRQGAYGYTFGSGTRLTVV.